This TCR beta chain was found in a study of T cell repertoires in aging, cancer and after chemotherapy. TRB rearrangements spanning V, D and J were amplified using mixed TRB-A/B primers. TCRdb re-derived calls from the multiplex PCR reads in MiXCR, one entry per CDR3 protein. The sample shows 3,700 or so distinct CDR3 sequences, approximately 30% of them seen only once. The CDR3 is made up of 11 amino acids. In germline, CDR1 is MNHEY, CDR2 SVGAGI. The V end was cut by 10 bases, the J end by 8 bases, with 14 bases between. The template was genomic DNA from peripheral blood, not RNA. This clonotype has more than one count but fewer than ten.

Source material: blood. The V gene is TRBV6-5, the J gene TRBJ1-2, with a weak D call TRBD1 (5 bases). The receptor's source is a human donor in good health. For the CDR3, the DNA is TGTGCCACCTCAGGGACGCCCGGCTACACCTTC. It specifies CATSGTPGYTF.